This T cell receptor beta chain originates from a study of cytomegalovirus exposure and HLA in healthy donors. The V gene's germline CDR1 is SGHRS and CDR2 YFSETQ. The CDR3 covers 15 residues. V was trimmed by 4 bases and J by 0 bases, leaving 11 bases between them. The PCR made use of 60 Vbeta and 13 Jbeta primers. Measured with immunoSEQ multiplex PCR; TCRdb has only the in-frame clones, and not every one. The table records around 60,000 clones, 75% of them present only once. Sequencing used PBMCs. The chain employs TRBV5-1 and TRBJ2-1; D call uncertain. The sequence came from a woman aged 40 to 55 in good health and CMV-seropositive. CDR3 sequence reads: CASSPSASSYNEQFF. In DNA, the CDR3 is TGCGCCAGCAGCCCATCTGCGAGCTCCTACAATGAGCAGTTCTTC.